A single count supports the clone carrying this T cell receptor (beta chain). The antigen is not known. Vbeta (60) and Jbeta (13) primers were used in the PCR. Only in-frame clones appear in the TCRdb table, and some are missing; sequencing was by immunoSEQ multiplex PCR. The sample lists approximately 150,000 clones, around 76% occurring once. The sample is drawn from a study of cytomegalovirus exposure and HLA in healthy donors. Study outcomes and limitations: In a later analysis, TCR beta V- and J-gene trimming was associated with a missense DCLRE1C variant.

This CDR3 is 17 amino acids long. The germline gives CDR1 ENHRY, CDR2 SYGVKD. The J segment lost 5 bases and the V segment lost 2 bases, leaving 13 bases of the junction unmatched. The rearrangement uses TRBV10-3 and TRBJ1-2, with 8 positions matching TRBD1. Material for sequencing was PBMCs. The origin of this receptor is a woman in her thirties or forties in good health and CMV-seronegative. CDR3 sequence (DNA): TGTGCCATCAGTGAGATCGAGACGACAGGGGATGTGTATGGCTACACCTTC. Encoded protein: CAISEIETTGDVYGYTF.